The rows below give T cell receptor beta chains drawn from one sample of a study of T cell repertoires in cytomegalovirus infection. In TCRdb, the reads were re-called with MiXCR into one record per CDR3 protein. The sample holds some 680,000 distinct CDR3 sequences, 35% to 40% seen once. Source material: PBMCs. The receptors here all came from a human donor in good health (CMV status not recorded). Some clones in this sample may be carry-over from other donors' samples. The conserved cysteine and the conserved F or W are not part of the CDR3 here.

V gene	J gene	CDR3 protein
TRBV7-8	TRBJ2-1	ASSLILGGVSNNEQF
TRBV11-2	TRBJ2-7	ASSLDASFTYEQY
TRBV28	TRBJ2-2	ASSPWTGRIPGSSWGTGELF
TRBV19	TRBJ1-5	ASHPDRGPGQPQH
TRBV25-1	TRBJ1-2	ASSLTESNYGYT
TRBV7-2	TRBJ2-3	ASSLGSLPDTQY
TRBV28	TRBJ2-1	ASSLRPYNEQF
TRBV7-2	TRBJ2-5	ASSLGSGTETQY
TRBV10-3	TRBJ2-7	AISLLGTGVSYEQY
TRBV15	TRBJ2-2	ATSRDLGREVTGELF
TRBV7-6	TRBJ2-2	ASSLMASTLEGELF
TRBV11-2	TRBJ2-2	ASSPRRATGELF
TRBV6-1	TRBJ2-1	ASSEAAVAGYNEQF
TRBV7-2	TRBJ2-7	ASSLDVVYEQY
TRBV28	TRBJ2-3	ASRSLKTGLTSTDTQY
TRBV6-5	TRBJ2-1	ASSYSLAGGPWEQF
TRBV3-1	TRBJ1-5	ASSQVLSNQPQH
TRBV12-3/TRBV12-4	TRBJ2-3	ASSLLQVDTQY
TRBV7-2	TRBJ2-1	ASSLGLAGDVGGQF
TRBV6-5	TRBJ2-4	ASSYSREAKNIQY
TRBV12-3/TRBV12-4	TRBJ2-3	ASSLENGLTDTQY
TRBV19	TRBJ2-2	ASSLGGASNGELF
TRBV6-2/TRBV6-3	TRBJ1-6	ATQKNLSPLH
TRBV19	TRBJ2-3	ASTRTQGGTDTQY
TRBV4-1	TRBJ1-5	ASSQDEAGYQPQH
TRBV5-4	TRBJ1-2	ASSGGEFYGYT
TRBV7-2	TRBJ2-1	ASSFALAGGEQF
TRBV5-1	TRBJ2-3	ASSLEGLAGPDTQY
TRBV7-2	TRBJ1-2	ASSPAGFSYNYGYT
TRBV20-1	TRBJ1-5	SASNRGPSSNQPQH
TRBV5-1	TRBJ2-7	ASSLGSGRYEQY
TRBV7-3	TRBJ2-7	ASSVRGGGTYEQY
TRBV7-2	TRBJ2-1	ASSTRTGEQF
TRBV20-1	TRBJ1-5	SARDIPPGGAGDQPQH
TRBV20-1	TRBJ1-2	SFSGTGGEGYGYT
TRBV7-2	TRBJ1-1	ASSKRTGGSEAF
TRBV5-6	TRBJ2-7	ASSLGTGTEQY
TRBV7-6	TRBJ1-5	ASSPSAGGYNQPQH
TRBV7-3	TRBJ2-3	ASSLSPLDTQY
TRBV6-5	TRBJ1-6	ASSHGTGGINYNSPLH
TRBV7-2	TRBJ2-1	ASSFYCCRGV
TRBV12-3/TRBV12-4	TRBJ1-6	ASSLAGGDSPLH
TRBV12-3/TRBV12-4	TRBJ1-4	ASSPSRGLGEKLF
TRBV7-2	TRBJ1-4	ASSSIPGPRGEKLF